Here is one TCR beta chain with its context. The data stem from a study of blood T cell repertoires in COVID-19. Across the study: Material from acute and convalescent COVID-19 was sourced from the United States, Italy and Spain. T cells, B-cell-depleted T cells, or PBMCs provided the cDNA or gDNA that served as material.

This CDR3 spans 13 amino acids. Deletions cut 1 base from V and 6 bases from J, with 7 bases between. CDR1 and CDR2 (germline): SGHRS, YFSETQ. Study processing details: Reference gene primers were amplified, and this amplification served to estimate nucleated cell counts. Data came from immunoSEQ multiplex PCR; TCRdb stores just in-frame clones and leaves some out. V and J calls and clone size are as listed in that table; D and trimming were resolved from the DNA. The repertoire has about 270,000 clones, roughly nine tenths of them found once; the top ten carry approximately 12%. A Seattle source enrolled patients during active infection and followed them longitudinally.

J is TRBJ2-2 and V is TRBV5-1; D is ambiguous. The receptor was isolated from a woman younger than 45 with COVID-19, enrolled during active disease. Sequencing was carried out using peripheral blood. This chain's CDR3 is CASSLILPGELFF. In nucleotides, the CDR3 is TGCGCCAGCAGCTTGATTCTCCCCGGGGAGCTGTTTTTT.